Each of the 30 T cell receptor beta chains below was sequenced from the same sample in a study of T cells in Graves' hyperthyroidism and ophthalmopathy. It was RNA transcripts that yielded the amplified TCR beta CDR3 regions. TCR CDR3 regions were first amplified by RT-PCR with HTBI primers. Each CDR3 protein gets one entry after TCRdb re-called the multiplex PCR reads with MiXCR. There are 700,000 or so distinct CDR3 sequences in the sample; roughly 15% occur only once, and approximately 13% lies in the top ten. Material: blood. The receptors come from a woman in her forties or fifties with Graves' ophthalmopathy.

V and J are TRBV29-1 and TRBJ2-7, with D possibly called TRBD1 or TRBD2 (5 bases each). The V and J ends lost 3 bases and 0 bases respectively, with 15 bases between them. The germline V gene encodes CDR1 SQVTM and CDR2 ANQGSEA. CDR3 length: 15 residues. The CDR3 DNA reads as TGCAGCGTTGAGGGGGTGGCTCAGAGCTCCTACGAGCAGTACTTC. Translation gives CSVEGVAQSSYEQYF.

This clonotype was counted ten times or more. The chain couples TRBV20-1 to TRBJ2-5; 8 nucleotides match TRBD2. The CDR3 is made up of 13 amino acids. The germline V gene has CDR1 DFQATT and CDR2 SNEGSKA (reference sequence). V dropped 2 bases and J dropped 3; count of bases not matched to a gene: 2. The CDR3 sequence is CSARLGLEETQYF. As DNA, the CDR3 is TGCAGTGCTAGATTGGGACTAGAAGAGACCCAGTACTTC.

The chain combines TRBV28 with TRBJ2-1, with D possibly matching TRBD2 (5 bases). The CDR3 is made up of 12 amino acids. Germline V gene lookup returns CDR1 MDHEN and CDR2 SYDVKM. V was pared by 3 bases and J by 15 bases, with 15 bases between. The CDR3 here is CASSLRAGEGFF. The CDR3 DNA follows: TGTGCCAGCAGTTTGAGGGCGGGTGAGGGGTTCTTC. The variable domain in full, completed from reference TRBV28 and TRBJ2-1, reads DVKVTQSSRYLVKRTGEKVFLECVQDMDHENMFWYRQDPGLGLRLIYFSYDVKMKEKGDIPEGYSVSREKKERFSLILESASTNQTSMYLCASSLRAGEGFFGPGTRLTVL.

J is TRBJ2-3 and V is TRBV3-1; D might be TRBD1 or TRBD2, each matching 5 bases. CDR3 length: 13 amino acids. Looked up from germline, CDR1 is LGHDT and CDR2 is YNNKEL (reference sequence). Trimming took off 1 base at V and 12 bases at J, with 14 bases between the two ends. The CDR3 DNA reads TGTGCCAGCAGCCAAGGGCAGGGAGTTACACAGTATTTT. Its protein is CASSQGQGVTQYF.

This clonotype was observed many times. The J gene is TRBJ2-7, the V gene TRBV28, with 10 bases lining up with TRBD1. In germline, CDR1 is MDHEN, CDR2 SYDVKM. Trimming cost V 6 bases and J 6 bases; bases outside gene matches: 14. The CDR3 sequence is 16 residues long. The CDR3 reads CASSGTGVTIWSEQYF. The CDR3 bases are TGTGCCAGCAGCGGGACAGGGGTCACCATCTGGAGCGAGCAGTACTTC.

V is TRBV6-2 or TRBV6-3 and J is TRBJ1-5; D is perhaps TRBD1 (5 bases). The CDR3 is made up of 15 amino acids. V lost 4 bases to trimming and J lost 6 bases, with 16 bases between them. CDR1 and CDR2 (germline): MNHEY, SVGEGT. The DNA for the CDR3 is TGTGCCAGCAGTTCTTGGACACGGAGGGTTCAGCCCCAGCATTTT. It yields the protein CASSSWTRRVQPQHF.

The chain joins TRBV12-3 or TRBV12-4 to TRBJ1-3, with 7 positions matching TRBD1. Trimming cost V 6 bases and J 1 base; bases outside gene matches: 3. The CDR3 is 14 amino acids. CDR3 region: CASSTGVSGNTIYF. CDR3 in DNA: TGTGCCAGCAGCACAGGGGTATCTGGAAACACCATATATTTT.

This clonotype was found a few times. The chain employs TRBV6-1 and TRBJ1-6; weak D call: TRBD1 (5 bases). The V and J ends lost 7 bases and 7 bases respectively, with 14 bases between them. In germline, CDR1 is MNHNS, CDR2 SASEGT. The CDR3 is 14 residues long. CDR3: CASKTEVVNSPLHF. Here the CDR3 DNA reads TGTGCCAGCAAGACAGAGGTTGTGAATTCACCCCTCCACTTT.

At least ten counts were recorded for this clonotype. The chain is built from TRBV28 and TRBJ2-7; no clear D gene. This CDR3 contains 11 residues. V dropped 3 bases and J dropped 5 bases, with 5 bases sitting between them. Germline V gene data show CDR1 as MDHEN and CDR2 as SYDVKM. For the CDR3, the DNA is TGTGCCAGCAGTTTTAAAAACGAGCAGTACTTC. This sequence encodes CASSFKNEQYF.

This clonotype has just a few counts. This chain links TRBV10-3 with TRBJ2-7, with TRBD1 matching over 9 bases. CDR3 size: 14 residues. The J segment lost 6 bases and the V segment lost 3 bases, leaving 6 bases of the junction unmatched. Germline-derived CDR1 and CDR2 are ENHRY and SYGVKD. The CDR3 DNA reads TGTGCCATCAGTGATTCGGGGACAGGGCGCGAGCAGTACTTC. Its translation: CAISDSGTGREQYF.

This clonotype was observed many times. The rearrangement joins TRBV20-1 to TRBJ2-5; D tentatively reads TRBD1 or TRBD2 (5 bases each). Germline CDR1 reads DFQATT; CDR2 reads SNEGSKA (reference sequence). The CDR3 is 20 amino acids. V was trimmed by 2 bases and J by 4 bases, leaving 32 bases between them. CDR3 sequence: CSARTLGGTDEDRHGETQYF. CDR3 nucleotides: TGCAGTGCTAGAACCCTCGGTGGGACCGATGAGGATCGACATGGAGAGACCCAGTACTTC.

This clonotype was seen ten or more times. The CDR3 nucleotides read TGTGCCAGCGGAGAGACTAGCGGGGGCCAAGAGACCCAGTACTTC. It codes for CASGETSGGQETQYF. The V gene is TRBV6-1, the J gene TRBJ2-5; 12 positions agree with TRBD2. The V gene's germline CDR1 is MNHNS and CDR2 SASEGT. The CDR3 runs 15 residues. Germline trimming cut 8 bases from V and 1 base from J; bases unmatched to any gene: 5.

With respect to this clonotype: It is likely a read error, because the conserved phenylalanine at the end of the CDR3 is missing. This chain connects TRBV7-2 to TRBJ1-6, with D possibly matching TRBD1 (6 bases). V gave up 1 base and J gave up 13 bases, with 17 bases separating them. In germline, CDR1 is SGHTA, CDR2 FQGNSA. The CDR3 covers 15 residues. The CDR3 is CASSLVPRGLGPLHS. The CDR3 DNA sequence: TGTGCCAGCAGCTTAGTACCCAGGGGATTAGGTCCCCTCCACTCT.

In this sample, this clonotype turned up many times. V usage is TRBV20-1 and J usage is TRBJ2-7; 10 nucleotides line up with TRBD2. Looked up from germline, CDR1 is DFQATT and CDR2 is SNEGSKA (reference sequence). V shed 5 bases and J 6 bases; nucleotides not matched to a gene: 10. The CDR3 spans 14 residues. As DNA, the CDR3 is TGCAGTGCTCTCCGGACTAGCGGAAGTGCCGAGCAGTACTTC. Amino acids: CSALRTSGSAEQYF.

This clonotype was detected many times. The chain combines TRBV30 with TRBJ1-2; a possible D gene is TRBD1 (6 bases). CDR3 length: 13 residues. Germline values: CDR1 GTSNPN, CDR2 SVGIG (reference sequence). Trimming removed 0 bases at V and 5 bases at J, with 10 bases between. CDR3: CAWSVLGGYGYTF. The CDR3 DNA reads TGTGCCTGGAGTGTACTAGGGGGATATGGCTACACCTTC. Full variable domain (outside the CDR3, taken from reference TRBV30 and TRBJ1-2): SQTIHQWPATLVQPVGSPLSLECTVEGTSNPNLYWYRQAAGRGLQLLFYSVGIGQISSEVPQNLSASRPQDRQFILSSKKLLLSDSGFYLCAWSVLGGYGYTFGSGTRLTVV.

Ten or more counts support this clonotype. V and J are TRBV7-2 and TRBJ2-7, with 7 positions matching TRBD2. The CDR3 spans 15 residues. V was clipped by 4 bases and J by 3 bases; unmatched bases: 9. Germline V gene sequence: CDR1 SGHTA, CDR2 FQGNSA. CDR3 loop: CASSSLGGAGYEQYF. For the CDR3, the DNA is TGTGCCAGCAGCTCCCTGGGAGGGGCTGGCTACGAGCAGTACTTC.

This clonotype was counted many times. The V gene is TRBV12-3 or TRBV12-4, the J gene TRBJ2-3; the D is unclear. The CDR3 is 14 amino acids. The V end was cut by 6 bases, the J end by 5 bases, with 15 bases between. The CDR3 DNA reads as TGTGCCAGCAGCCCTAGGGTATCTGGAGATACGCAGTATTTT. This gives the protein CASSPRVSGDTQYF.

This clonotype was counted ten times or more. The CDR3 sequence: CASSIPGQGSNYGYTF. The CDR3, as DNA: TGTGCCAGCAGCATACCGGGACAGGGGTCAAACTATGGCTACACCTTC. The chain joins TRBV7-9 to TRBJ1-2; 10 bases fit TRBD1. The CDR3 has 16 amino acids. Germline CDR1 reads SEHNR; CDR2 reads FQNEAQ (reference sequence). The ends lost 5 bases at V and 2 bases at J; junction bases unmatched: 8.

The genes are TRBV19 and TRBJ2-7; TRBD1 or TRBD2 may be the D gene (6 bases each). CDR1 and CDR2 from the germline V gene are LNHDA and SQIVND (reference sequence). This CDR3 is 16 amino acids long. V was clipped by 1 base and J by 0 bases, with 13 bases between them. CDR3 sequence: CASSIVGGAVSYEQYF. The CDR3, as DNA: TGTGCCAGTAGTATAGTGGGGGGCGCGGTCTCCTACGAGCAGTACTTC.

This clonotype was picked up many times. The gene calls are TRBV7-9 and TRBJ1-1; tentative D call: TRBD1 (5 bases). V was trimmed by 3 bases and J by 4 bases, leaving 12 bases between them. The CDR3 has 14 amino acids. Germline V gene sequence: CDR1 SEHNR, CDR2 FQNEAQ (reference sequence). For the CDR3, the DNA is TGTGCCAGCAGCTTCCAAACAGGAGCCACTGAAGCTTTCTTT. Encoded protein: CASSFQTGATEAFF.

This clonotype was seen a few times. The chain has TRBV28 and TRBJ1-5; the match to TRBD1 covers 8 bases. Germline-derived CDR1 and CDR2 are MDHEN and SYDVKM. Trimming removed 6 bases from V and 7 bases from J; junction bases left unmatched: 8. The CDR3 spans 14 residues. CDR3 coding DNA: TGTGCCAGCAGCCCCACAGGGACAGGACAGCCCCAGCATTTT. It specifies CASSPTGTGQPQHF.

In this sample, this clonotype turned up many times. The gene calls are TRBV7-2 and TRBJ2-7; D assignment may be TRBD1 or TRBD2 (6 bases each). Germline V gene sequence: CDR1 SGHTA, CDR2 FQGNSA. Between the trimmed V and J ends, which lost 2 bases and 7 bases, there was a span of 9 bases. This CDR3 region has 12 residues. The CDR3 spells CASSLRGREQYF. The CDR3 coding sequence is TGTGCCAGCAGCTTACGGGGGCGAGAGCAGTACTTC.

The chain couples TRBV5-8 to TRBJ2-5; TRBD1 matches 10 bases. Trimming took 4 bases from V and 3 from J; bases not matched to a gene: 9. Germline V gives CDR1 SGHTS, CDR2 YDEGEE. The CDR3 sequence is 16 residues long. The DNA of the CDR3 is TGTGCCAGCAGCCGAGGACAGGGGGAGAAAAAAGAGACCCAGTACTTC. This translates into CASSRGQGEKKETQYF.

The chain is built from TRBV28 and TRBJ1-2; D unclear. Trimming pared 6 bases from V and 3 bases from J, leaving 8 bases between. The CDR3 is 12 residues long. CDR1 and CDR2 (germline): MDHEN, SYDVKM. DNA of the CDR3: TGTGCCAGCAGAAAAGAGGACTATGGCTACACCTTC. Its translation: CASRKEDYGYTF.

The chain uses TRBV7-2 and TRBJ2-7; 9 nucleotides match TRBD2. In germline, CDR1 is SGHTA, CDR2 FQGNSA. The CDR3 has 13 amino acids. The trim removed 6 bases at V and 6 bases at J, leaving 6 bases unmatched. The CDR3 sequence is CASRIAGEVEQYF. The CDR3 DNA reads TGTGCCAGCAGAATAGCGGGAGAAGTCGAGCAGTACTTC.

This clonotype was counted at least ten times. CDR3 sequence: CSVGGPRRAEAFF. As DNA, the CDR3 is TGCAGCGTTGGAGGTCCTCGACGGGCTGAAGCTTTCTTT. The chain uses TRBV29-1 and TRBJ1-1; D is unresolved. CDR3 size: 13 residues. V was pared by 4 bases and J by 6 bases, with 15 bases between. Germline V gene data show CDR1 as SQVTM and CDR2 as ANQGSEA.

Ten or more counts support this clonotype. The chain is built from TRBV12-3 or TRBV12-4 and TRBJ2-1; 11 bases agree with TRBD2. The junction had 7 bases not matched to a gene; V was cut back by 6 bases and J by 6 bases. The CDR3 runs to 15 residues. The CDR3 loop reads CASRLTSGSFNEQFF. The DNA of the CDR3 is TGTGCCAGCAGACTTACTAGCGGGAGTTTCAATGAGCAGTTCTTC.

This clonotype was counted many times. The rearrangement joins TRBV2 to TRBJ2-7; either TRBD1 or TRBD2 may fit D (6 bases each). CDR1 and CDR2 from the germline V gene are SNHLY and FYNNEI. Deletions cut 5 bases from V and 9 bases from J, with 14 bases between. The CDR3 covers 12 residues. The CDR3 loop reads CASSNAGEVQYF. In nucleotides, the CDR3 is TGTGCCAGCAGTAACGCAGGGGAGGTGCAGTACTTC.

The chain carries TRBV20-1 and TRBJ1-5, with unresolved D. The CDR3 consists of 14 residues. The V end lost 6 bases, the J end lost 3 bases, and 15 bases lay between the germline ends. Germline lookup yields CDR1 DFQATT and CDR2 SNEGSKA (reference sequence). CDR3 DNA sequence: TGCAGTGCCAGGCCGGGAGCTATCAATCAGCCCCAGCATTTT. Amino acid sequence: CSARPGAINQPQHF.

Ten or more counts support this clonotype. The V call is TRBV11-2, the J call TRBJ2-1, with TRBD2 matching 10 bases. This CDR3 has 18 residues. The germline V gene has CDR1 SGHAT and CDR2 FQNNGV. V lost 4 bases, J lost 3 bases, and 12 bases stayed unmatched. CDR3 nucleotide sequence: TGTGCCAGCAGCTCCCCATTAGCTAGCGGGAGAGACTACAATGAGCAGTTCTTC. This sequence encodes CASSSPLASGRDYNEQFF. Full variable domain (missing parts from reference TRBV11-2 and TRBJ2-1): EAGVAQSPRYKIIEKRQSVAFWCNPISGHATLYWYQQILGQGPKLLIQFQNNGVVDDSQLPKDRFSAERLKGVDSTLKIQPAKLEDSAVYLCASSSPLASGRDYNEQFFGPGTRLTVL.